This T cell receptor (beta chain) is from a study of T cell repertoires in cytomegalovirus infection. The overall study: Public TCR beta signature analysis indicated the presence of both CMV infection and matching HLA type.

Germline loops: CDR1 SGHNT, CDR2 YENEEA. CDR3 length: 17 amino acids. Unmatched junction bases numbered 8, after V lost 5 bases and J lost 1 base. Notes on this clonotype: Its antigen remains unknown.

Findings and caveats of the study: The ex vivo response was dominated by HLA-C-restricted CMV-specific TCR beta clonotypes.

TCRdb redid the calling of the reads with MiXCR, one entry per CDR3 protein. This table has around 260,000 distinct CDR3 sequences, about 25% appearing once. The source is a human donor in good health (CMV status not recorded). Some clones in this sample may be carry-over from other donors' samples. The chain couples TRBV11-3 to TRBJ2-2, with 9 bases that match TRBD2. Sequencing was carried out using PBMCs. Written as DNA, the CDR3 is TGTGCCAGCAGCCGGAGTAGCGGGGGACTGAACACCGGGGAGCTGTTTTTT. Its protein product is CASSRSSGGLNTGELFF. The variable domain in full, completed from reference TRBV11-3 and TRBJ2-2, reads EAGVVQSPRYKIIEKKQPVAFWCNPISGHNTLYWYLQNLGQGPELLIRYENEEAVDDSQLPKDRFSAERLKGVDSTLKIQPAELGDSAVYLCASSRSSGGLNTGELFFGEGSRLTVL.